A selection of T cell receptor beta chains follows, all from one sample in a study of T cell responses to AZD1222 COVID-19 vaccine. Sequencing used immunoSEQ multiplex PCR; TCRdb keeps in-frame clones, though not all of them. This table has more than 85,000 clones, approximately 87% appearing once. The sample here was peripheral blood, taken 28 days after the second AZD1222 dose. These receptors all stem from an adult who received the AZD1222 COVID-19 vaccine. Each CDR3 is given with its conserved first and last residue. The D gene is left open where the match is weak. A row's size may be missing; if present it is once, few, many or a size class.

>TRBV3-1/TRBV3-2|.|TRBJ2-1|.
CASSQAPGARQFF
TGTGCCAGCAGTCAAGCCCCAGGGGCAAGGCAGTTCTTC
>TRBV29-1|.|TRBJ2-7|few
CSALGADTYEQYF
TGCAGCGCATTGGGGGCAGACACCTACGAGCAGTACTTC
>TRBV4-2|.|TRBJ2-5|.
CASSRLDFDQETQYF
TGTGCCAGCAGCCGACTTGACTTTGACCAAGAGACCCAGTACTTC
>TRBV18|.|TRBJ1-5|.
CASSPSNQPQHF
TGTGCCAGCTCACCTTCGAATCAGCCCCAGCATTTT
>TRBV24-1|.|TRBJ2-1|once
CATSLGDEAYNEQFF
TGTGCCACCAGTTTGGGTGACGAGGCTTACAATGAGCAGTTCTTC
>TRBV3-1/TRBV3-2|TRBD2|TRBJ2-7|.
CASSEQRGAWVEQYF
TGTGCCAGCAGCGAACAGCGGGGGGCCTGGGTCGAGCAGTACTTC
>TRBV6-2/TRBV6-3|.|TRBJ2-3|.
CASTPPTDTQYF
TGTGCCAGCACCCCCCCCACAGATACGCAGTATTTT
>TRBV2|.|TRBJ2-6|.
CASSEGGGTNSGANVLTF
TGTGCCAGCAGTGAAGGTGGCGGGACGAACTCTGGGGCCAACGTCCTGACTTTC
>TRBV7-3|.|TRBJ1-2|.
CASSYVGGNGYTF
TGTGCCAGCAGCTACGTGGGGGGCAATGGCTACACCTTC
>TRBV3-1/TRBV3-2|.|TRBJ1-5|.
CASSPAYSGGQPQHF
TGTGCCAGCAGCCCGGCGTACTCGGGCGGGCAGCCCCAGCATTTT
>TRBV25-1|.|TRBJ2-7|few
CASSEPGRNYEQYF
TGTGCCAGCAGTGAACCGGGACGGAACTACGAGCAGTACTTC
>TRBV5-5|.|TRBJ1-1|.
CASSPGARNTEAFF
TGTGCCAGCAGCCCGGGGGCAAGGAACACTGAAGCTTTCTTT
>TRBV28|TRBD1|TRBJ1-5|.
CASSSGTGNRGNQPQHF
TGTGCCAGCAGCTCCGGGACAGGAAATAGGGGCAATCAGCCCCAGCATTTT
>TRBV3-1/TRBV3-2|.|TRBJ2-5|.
CASSRDSGAQETQYF
TGTGCCAGCAGCCGAGATTCAGGGGCGCAAGAGACCCAGTACTTC
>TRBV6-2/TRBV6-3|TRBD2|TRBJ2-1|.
CASSRPGLASNEQFF
TGTGCCAGCAGCCGGCCGGGACTAGCGAGTAATGAGCAGTTCTTC
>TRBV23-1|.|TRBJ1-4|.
CANPRATPPGEKLFF
TGCGCCAACCCGAGGGCGACTCCCCCCGGGGAAAAACTGTTTTTT
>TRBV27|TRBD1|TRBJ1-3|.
CASRITGGGGNTIYF
TGTGCCAGCAGAATAACAGGGGGCGGTGGAAACACCATATATTTT
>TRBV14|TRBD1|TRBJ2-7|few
CASSTRDRFYEQYF
TGTGCCAGCAGCACCCGGGACAGGTTTTACGAGCAGTACTTC
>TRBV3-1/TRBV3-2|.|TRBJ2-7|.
CASSRTVTYEQYF
TGTGCCAGCAGCCGGACAGTTACCTACGAGCAGTACTTC
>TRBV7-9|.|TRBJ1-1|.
CASSRGQYTEAFF
TGTGCCAGCAGTAGGGGCCAGTACACTGAAGCTTTCTTT
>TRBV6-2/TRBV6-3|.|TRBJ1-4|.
CASSYSSSVTKLFF
TGTGCCAGCAGTTACTCGAGTTCTGTTACAAAACTGTTTTTT
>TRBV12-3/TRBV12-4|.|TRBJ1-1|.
CASSLVSEAFF
TGTGCCAGCAGTTTGGTTTCTGAAGCTTTCTTT
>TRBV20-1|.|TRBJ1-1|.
CSGRSNTEAFF
TGCAGTGGCAGGAGTAACACTGAAGCTTTCTTT
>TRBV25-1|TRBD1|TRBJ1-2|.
CASSDRDRGDGYTF
TGTGCCAGCAGTGACCGGGACAGGGGGGACGGCTACACCTTC
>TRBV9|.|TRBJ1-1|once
CASSASKTEAFF
TGTGCCAGCAGCGCCTCAAAGACTGAAGCTTTCTTT
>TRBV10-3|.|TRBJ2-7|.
CATGDYEQYF
TGTGCCACAGGGGACTACGAGCAGTACTTC
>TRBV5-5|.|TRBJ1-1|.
CASSLVWGLVTEAFF
TGTGCCAGCAGCTTGGTTTGGGGGTTGGTTACTGAAGCTTTCTTT
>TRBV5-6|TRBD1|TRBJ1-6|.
CASSLQDRVGSPLHF
TGTGCCAGCAGCTTGCAGGACAGGGTTGGGTCACCCCTCCACTTT
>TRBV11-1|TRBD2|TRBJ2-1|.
CASRFTSGPYNEQFF
TGTGCCAGCAGGTTTACTAGCGGACCCTACAATGAGCAGTTCTTC
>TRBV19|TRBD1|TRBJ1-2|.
CASNGRTGMYGYTF
TGTGCCAGTAATGGAAGGACAGGGATGTATGGCTACACCTTC
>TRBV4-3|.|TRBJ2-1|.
CASSQYMTGVAYNEQFF
TGCGCCAGCAGCCAATATATGACGGGAGTCGCCTACAATGAGCAGTTCTTC
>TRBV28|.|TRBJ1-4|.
CASRGGGGSNEKLFF
TGTGCCAGCAGGGGAGGTGGGGGCTCTAATGAAAAACTGTTTTTT
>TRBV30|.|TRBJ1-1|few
CAWSVSGRDTEAFF
TGTGCCTGGAGTGTTTCAGGGAGGGACACTGAAGCTTTCTTT
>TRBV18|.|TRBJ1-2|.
CASSNGVGSYGYTF
TGTGCCAGCTCAAATGGCGTGGGGTCTTATGGCTACACCTTC
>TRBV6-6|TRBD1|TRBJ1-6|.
CASSPTFIGTANNSPLHF
TGTGCCAGCAGTCCCACTTTTATCGGGACAGCCAATAATTCACCCCTCCACTTT
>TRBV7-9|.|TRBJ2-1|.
CASSLPVFRANEQFF
TGTGCCAGCAGCTTACCGGTCTTCCGGGCCAATGAGCAGTTCTTC
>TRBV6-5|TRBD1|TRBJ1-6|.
CASRRQGQNSPLHF
TGTGCCAGCAGACGGCAGGGACAGAATTCACCCCTCCACTTT
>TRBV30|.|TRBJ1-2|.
CAWNSGWGYTF
TGTGCCTGGAATTCCGGATGGGGCTACACCTTC
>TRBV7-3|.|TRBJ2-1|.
CASSLTATNVADPDNEQFF
TGTGCCAGCAGCTTAACCGCTACTAATGTAGCGGACCCAGACAATGAGCAGTTCTTC
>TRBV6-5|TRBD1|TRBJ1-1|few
CASTRQGEAFF
TGTGCCAGCACCCGACAGGGTGAAGCTTTCTTT
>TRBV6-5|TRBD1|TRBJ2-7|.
CASTTRDRAYEQYF
TGTGCCAGCACCACCCGGGACAGAGCCTACGAGCAGTACTTC